A selection of T cell receptor beta chains follows, all from one sample in a study of blood T cell repertoires in COVID-19. The data were produced by immunoSEQ multiplex PCR, yet TCRdb's version contains in-frame clones alone and is incomplete. The sample has 200,000 to 300,000 clones, over 70% seen once. The sequencing sample was made of peripheral blood. These receptors were taken from an elderly woman with acute or convalescent COVID-19. Each CDR3 is given with its conserved first and last residue. D genes are given only for firm matches. Clone sizes are given selectively: once, few, many, or a class where the clone is expanded.

-	TRBJ1-2	-	TRBV5-6	CASSFNRVGGYTF	TGTGCCAGCAGTTTTAACAGGGTAGGGGGCTACACCTTC
-	TRBJ2-1	TRBD2	TRBV5-4	CASSSRTSGGGNEQFF	TGTGCCAGCAGCTCGCGGACTAGCGGGGGGGGTAATGAGCAGTTCTTC
-	TRBJ2-3	-	TRBV5-4	CASRAPGASTDTQYF	TGTGCCAGCAGGGCCCCAGGGGCCAGCACAGATACGCAGTATTTT
-	TRBJ1-2	-	TRBV12-3/TRBV12-4	CASKGDNYGYTF	TGTGCCAGCAAAGGGGATAACTATGGCTACACCTTC
once	TRBJ1-4	TRBD1	TRBV10-3	CAIRDDRGEEKLFF	TGTGCCATCAGAGATGACAGGGGCGAGGAAAAACTGTTTTTT
-	TRBJ2-7	TRBD2	TRBV18	CASSPGTSDEQYF	TGTGCCAGCTCACCAGGGACTAGCGACGAGCAGTACTTC
-	TRBJ2-1	TRBD1	TRBV27	CASSTWGTGYNEQFF	TGTGCCAGCAGCACCTGGGGGACAGGATACAATGAGCAGTTCTTC
-	TRBJ2-1	-	TRBV12-3/TRBV12-4	CASRGLAYNEQFF	TGTGCCAGCAGGGGACTCGCCTACAATGAGCAGTTCTTC
-	TRBJ2-3	TRBD2	TRBV27	CASSFGRDTQYF	TGTGCCAGCAGTTTCGGGAGGGATACGCAGTATTTT
few	TRBJ2-2	TRBD1	TRBV5-5	CASSSTPAGQANTGELFF	TGTGCCAGCAGCTCTACGCCGGCCGGACAGGCGAACACCGGGGAGCTGTTTTTT
once	TRBJ2-5	TRBD2	TRBV27	CASSLWGGRGETQYF	TGTGCCAGCAGTTTATGGGGGGGACGGGGCGAGACCCAGTACTTC
-	TRBJ2-7	TRBD2	TRBV28	CASSLWGTSGRSGEQYF	TGTGCCAGCAGTTTATGGGGGACTAGCGGGAGATCGGGGGAGCAGTACTTC
few	TRBJ1-5	TRBD1	TRBV28	CASSLSLHRGSNQPQHF	TGTGCCAGCAGTTTATCGTTACACAGGGGTAGCAATCAGCCCCAGCATTTT
-	TRBJ1-2	TRBD1	TRBV19	CASSPLGAGTGANYGYTF	TGTGCCAGTAGTCCACTTGGGGCCGGGACAGGAGCAAACTATGGCTACACCTTC
-	TRBJ2-6	-	TRBV7-2	CASSSVWAGANVLTF	TGTGCCAGCAGTTCGGTTTGGGCGGGGGCCAACGTCCTGACTTTC
-	TRBJ1-1	TRBD1	TRBV27	CASRTQTGFGTEAFF	TGTGCCAGCAGGACACAGACAGGGTTCGGCACTGAAGCTTTCTTT
-	TRBJ1-4	-	TRBV6-6	CASSQGWGVEKLFF	TGTGCCAGCAGTCAAGGATGGGGAGTGGAAAAACTGTTTTTT
once	TRBJ1-3	-	TRBV4-2	CASSQVTGRGNTIYF	TGTGCCAGCAGCCAAGTCACAGGGCGGGGAAACACCATATATTTT
-	TRBJ1-2	-	TRBV19	CASSIKTKGWRGAGASNYGYTF	TGTGCCAGTAGTATAAAGACGAAGGGGTGGCGGGGGGCTGGCGCTTCTAACTATGGCTACACCTTC
-	TRBJ1-6	-	TRBV10-3	CAIRLTENSPLHF	TGTGCCATCAGACTGACAGAGAATTCACCCCTCCACTTT
few	TRBJ2-1	TRBD1	TRBV10-3	CAISEFGQGRGDEQFF	TGTGCCATCAGTGAGTTTGGACAGGGAAGAGGGGATGAGCAGTTCTTC
-	TRBJ2-1	-	TRBV9	CASSVMEGFNEQFF	TGTGCCAGCAGCGTTATGGAGGGGTTCAATGAGCAGTTCTTC
-	TRBJ1-5	TRBD1	TRBV2	CASTVQGGNQPQHF	TGTGCCAGCACCGTACAGGGGGGAAATCAGCCCCAGCATTTT
-	TRBJ2-2	-	TRBV6-5	CASTPGPSRTGELFF	TGTGCCAGCACCCCAGGGCCCAGCCGCACCGGGGAGCTGTTTTTT
few	TRBJ2-5	-	TRBV28	CASSFSGQETQYF	TGTGCCAGCAGTTTTTCCGGCCAAGAGACCCAGTACTTC
-	TRBJ2-1	TRBD2	TRBV7-3	CASSSVAGGAYNEQFF	TGTGCCAGCAGCTCGGTAGCGGGAGGTGCATACAATGAGCAGTTCTTC
many	TRBJ2-7	TRBD2	TRBV3-1/TRBV3-2	CASSQRSTSGYEQYF	TGTGCCAGCAGCCAAAGATCGACTAGCGGATACGAGCAGTACTTC
-	TRBJ2-2	TRBD2	TRBV7-3	CASSLTSGVTGELFF	TGTGCCAGCAGCTTAACTAGCGGGGTCACCGGGGAGCTGTTTTTT
-	TRBJ2-3	-	TRBV4-1	CASSQDTSQTVDTQYF	TGCGCCAGCAGCCAAGATACTAGTCAAACGGTAGATACGCAGTATTTT
-	TRBJ1-1	-	TRBV19	CASSFLAGTEAFF	TGTGCCAGTAGTTTTCTCGCGGGTACTGAAGCTTTCTTT
once	TRBJ2-3	TRBD2	TRBV6-2/TRBV6-3	CASSFGTSGGSTDTQYF	TGTGCCAGCAGCTTCGGGACTAGCGGGGGGAGCACAGATACGCAGTATTTT
-	TRBJ2-7	-	TRBV3-1/TRBV3-2	CASSLGQSPYEQYF	TGTGCCAGCAGCCTTGGACAGTCCCCTTACGAGCAGTACTTC
-	TRBJ2-5	TRBD2	TRBV5-1	CASSPITSGRQETQYF	TGCGCCAGCAGCCCAATCACTAGCGGCCGACAAGAGACCCAGTACTTC
few	TRBJ2-3	TRBD2	TRBV7-9	CASSLGLAGVGDTQYF	TGTGCCAGCAGCTTAGGACTAGCGGGGGTCGGAGATACGCAGTATTTT
-	TRBJ1-4	-	TRBV19	CASTGLARLEKGHEKLFF	TGTGCCAGTACGGGGTTAGCCCGATTGGAAAAAGGACATGAAAAACTGTTTTTT
once	TRBJ2-2	TRBD1	TRBV9	CASSVGQAYTGELFF	TGTGCCAGCAGCGTGGGACAGGCCTACACCGGGGAGCTGTTTTTT